The entry below describes one TCR beta chain. The data were taken from a study of Ad26.COV2.S vaccination and SARS-CoV-2 variants. Method: immunoSEQ multiplex PCR; TCRdb's copy keeps in-frame clones and lacks some. Counted here are nearly 400,000 clones, about nine tenths occurring once; the ten biggest clones make up over 1.5%. As for treatment: around 19 received Ad26.COV2.S at low or high dose, single or two shots; a few received placebo; per-sample allocation not given. The samples were gathered on day 63 after the first injection of vaccine or placebo. The sample in question was peripheral blood, obtained in a trial of Ad26.COV2.S vaccine versus placebo. This receptor was taken from a person aged 18-65 years who received the Ad26.COV2.S COVID-19 vaccine or a placebo.

CDR3 amino acids: CASSLTSGGAVETQYF. The CDR3 DNA reads as TGCGCCAGCAGCCTAACGTCGGGGGGAGCCGTAGAGACCCAGTACTTC. The gene calls are TRBV4-1 and TRBJ2-5; 7 bases line up with TRBD2. Germline CDR1 MGHRA, CDR2 YSYEKL. The CDR3 is made up of 16 amino acids. V lost 4 bases and J lost 4; bases outside the gene matches: 12.